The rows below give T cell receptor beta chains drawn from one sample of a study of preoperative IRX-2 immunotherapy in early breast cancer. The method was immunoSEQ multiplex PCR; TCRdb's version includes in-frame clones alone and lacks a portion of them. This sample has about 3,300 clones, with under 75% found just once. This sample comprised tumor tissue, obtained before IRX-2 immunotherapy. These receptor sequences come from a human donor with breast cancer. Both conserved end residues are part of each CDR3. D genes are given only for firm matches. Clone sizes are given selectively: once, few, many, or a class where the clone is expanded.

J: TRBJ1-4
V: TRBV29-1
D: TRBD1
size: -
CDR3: CSGLTGGNEKLFF
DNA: TGCAGCGGCCTGACAGGGGGGAACGAAAAACTGTTTTTT

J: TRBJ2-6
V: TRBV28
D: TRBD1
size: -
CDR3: CASSLYPNRGLSSGANVLTF
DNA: TGTGCCAGCAGTTTATACCCCAACAGGGGGCTGAGCTCTGGGGCCAACGTCCTGACTTTC

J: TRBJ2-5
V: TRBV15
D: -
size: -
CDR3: CATSRDEGGRETQYF
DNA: TGTGCCACCAGCAGAGATGAGGGGGGTCGGGAGACCCAGTACTTC

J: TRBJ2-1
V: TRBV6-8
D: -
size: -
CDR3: CASSVTGGAAYNEQFF
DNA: TGTGCCAGCAGTGTAACAGGAGGCGCGGCCTACAATGAGCAGTTCTTC

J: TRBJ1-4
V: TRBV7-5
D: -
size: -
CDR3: CASRSGRAATNEKLFF
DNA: TGTGCCAGCAGATCAGGCCGGGCAGCAACTAATGAAAAACTGTTTTTT

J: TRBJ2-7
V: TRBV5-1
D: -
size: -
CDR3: CASSLAHPGRPYEQYF
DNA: TGCGCCAGCAGCTTGGCCCACCCGGGACGGCCCTACGAGCAGTACTTC

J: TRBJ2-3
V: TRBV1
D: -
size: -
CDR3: CASSQGPATDTQYF
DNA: TGCGCCAGCAGCCAAGGCCCAGCCACAGATACGCAGTATTTT

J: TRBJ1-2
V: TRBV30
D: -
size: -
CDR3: CAWRVHPHPGPTNYGYTF
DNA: TGTGCCTGGAGAGTCCATCCCCATCCGGGGCCGACTAACTATGGCTACACCTTC

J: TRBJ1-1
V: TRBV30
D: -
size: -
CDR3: CAWSVQGNTEAFF
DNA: TGTGCCTGGAGTGTACAGGGGAACACTGAAGCTTTCTTT

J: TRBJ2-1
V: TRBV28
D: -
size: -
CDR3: CASSPRVNEQFF
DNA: TGTGCCAGCAGTCCCAGGGTAAATGAGCAGTTCTTC

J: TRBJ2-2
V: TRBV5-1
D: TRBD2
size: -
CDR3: CASSIFSGRTNTGELFF
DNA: TGCGCCAGCAGCATCTTTAGCGGGAGGACGAACACCGGGGAGCTGTTTTTT

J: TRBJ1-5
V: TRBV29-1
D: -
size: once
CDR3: CSVEDRPGQPQHF
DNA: TGCAGCGTTGAAGATAGGCCGGGGCAGCCCCAGCATTTT

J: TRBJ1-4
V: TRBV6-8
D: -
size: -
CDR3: CASSYPPKPPVNEKLFF
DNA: TGTGCCAGCAGTTACCCCCCAAAACCCCCAGTCAATGAAAAACTGTTTTTT

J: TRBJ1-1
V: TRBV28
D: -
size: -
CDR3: CASSLVPRDTEAFF
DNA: TGTGCCAGCAGTTTGGTCCCCCGGGACACTGAAGCTTTCTTT

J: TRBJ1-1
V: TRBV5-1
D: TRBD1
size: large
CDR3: CASSTSGQGGTEAFF
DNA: TGCGCCAGCAGCACCTCCGGACAGGGCGGCACTGAAGCTTTCTTT

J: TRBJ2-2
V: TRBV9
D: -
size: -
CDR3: CASSGQPGPGELFF
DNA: TGTGCCAGCAGCGGCCAGCCCGGCCCCGGGGAGCTGTTTTTT

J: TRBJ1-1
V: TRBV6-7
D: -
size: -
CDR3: CASRENTEAFF
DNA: TGTGCCAGCAGGGAGAACACTGAAGCTTTCTTT

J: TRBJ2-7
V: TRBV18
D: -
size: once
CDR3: CASSPAGESGGEQYF
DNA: TGTGCCAGCTCACCAGCAGGGGAGTCGGGTGGCGAGCAGTACTTC

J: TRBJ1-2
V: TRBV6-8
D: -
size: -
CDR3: CATRSSDYGYTF
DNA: TGTGCCACTCGTAGCTCCGATTACGGCTACACCTTC

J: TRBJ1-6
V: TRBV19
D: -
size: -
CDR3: CASTRIGPLNSPLHF
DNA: TGTGCCAGTACCAGGATCGGACCGCTGAATTCACCCCTCCACTTT

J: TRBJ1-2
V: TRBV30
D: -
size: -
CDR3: CAWRVSGTYGYTF
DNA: TGTGCCTGGAGGGTATCCGGGACATATGGCTACACCTTC

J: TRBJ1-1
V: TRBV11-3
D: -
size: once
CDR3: CASTRGWGVNTEAFF
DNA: TGTGCCAGCACCCGAGGATGGGGGGTGAACACTGAAGCTTTCTTT

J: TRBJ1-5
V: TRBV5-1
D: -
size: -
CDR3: CASSLVGGGGQPQHF
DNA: TGCGCCAGCAGCTTGGTCGGGGGAGGCGGCCAGCCCCAGCATTTT

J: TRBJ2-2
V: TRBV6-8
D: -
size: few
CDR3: CAISPTGLGTGELFF
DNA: TGTGCCATCAGCCCGACAGGTTTGGGCACCGGGGAGCTGTTTTTT

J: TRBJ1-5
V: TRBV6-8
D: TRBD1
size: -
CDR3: CAVQGALNQPQHF
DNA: TGTGCCGTCCAGGGGGCCCTCAATCAGCCCCAGCATTTT

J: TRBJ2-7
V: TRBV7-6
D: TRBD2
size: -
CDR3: CASSLGGGGLHEQYF
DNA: TGTGCCAGCAGCTTAGGGGGGGGAGGCTTGCACGAGCAGTACTTC

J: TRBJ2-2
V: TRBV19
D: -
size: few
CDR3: CASNLGGSGNTGELFF
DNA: TGTGCCAGTAATCTAGGTGGTAGCGGGAACACCGGGGAGCTGTTTTTT

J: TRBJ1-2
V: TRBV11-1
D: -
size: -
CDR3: CARSSNRARLNGYTF
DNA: TGTGCCAGAAGCTCCAACAGGGCGAGATTGAACGGCTACACCTTC

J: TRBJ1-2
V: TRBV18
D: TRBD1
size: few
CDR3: CASSPGTGGSGGYTF
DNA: TGTGCCAGCTCACCCGGGACAGGCGGCAGCGGGGGCTACACCTTC

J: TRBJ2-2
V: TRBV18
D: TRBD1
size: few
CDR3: CASSPPDRGTGELFF
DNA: TGTGCCAGCTCACCACCGGACAGGGGGACCGGGGAGCTGTTTTTT

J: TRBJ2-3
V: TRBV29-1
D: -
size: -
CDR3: CSVGEGGTDTQYF
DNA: TGCAGCGTTGGGGAGGGGGGGACAGATACGCAGTATTTT

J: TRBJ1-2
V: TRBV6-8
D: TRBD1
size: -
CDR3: CASWGQGINYGYTF
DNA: TGTGCCAGCTGGGGACAGGGGATTAACTATGGCTACACCTTC

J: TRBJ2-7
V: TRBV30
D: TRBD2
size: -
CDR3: CAWRVSGTRSYEQYF
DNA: TGTGCCTGGAGAGTCAGTGGGACTAGGTCCTACGAGCAGTACTTC

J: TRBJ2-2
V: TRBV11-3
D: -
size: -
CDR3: CASSLSRDDGELFF
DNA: TGTGCCAGCAGCTTATCCAGGGATGACGGGGAGCTGTTTTTT